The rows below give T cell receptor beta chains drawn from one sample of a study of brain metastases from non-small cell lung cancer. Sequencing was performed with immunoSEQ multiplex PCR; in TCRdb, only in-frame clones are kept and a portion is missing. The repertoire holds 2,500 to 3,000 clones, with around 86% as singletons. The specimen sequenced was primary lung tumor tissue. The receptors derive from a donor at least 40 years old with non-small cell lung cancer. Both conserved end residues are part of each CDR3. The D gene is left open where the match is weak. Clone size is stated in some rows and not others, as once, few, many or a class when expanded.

CDR3 DNA: TGTGCCAGCAGTTTCCCGGGACGTAAATATGGCTACACCTTC; CDR3 protein: CASSFPGRKYGYTF; V gene: TRBV5-4; J gene: TRBJ1-2; D gene: -; clone size: -
CDR3 DNA: TGTGCCAGTAGTCGGACAGGGCGTGAGGGCTACACCTTC; CDR3 protein: CASSRTGREGYTF; V gene: TRBV19; J gene: TRBJ1-2; D gene: TRBD1; clone size: few
CDR3 DNA: TGTGCCAGCAGTCGCTTAAATTCACCCCTCCACTTT; CDR3 protein: CASSRLNSPLHF; V gene: TRBV12-3/TRBV12-4; J gene: TRBJ1-6; D gene: -; clone size: -
CDR3 DNA: TGTGCCAGCAGTTACGGGCGGGAGAATACGCAGTATTTT; CDR3 protein: CASSYGRENTQYF; V gene: TRBV6-5; J gene: TRBJ2-3; D gene: TRBD2; clone size: -
CDR3 DNA: TGTGCCAGTAGTACTACAGGTGGGGGAACCGGGGAGCTGTTTTTT; CDR3 protein: CASSTTGGGTGELFF; V gene: TRBV19; J gene: TRBJ2-2; D gene: -; clone size: -
CDR3 DNA: TGTGCCAGCAGCTTCCTTCGGAGTTACAATGAGCAGTTCTTC; CDR3 protein: CASSFLRSYNEQFF; V gene: TRBV7-8; J gene: TRBJ2-1; D gene: -; clone size: once
CDR3 DNA: TGCGCCAGCAGCTTGGCCTCTAAGCCATCAGATACGCAGTATTTT; CDR3 protein: CASSLASKPSDTQYF; V gene: TRBV5-1; J gene: TRBJ2-3; D gene: -; clone size: -
CDR3 DNA: TGTGCCAGCAGGCCTGGGACTGGCCCACGGGAGACCCAGTACTTC; CDR3 protein: CASRPGTGPRETQYF; V gene: TRBV2; J gene: TRBJ2-5; D gene: -; clone size: -
CDR3 DNA: TGTGCCAGCAGCACTGGACGGGGAAACATTCAGTACTTC; CDR3 protein: CASSTGRGNIQYF; V gene: TRBV5-6; J gene: TRBJ2-4; D gene: -; clone size: -
CDR3 DNA: TGCGCCAGCAGCCCCGAGCCCGGGACGGGTAATTCACCCCTCCACTTT; CDR3 protein: CASSPEPGTGNSPLHF; V gene: TRBV5-1; J gene: TRBJ1-6; D gene: -; clone size: once
CDR3 DNA: TGTACCAGTAGTCTAACCGGACAGGACAATGAGCAGTTCTTC; CDR3 protein: CTSSLTGQDNEQFF; V gene: TRBV19; J gene: TRBJ2-1; D gene: TRBD1; clone size: once
CDR3 DNA: TGTGCCAGCAGTCGCAGGGGTGGGGAGCAGTTCTTC; CDR3 protein: CASSRRGGEQFF; V gene: TRBV6-2/TRBV6-3; J gene: TRBJ2-1; D gene: -; clone size: -
CDR3 DNA: TGTGCCAGCAGGGGGCACGGGGAGCTGTTTTTT; CDR3 protein: CASRGHGELFF; V gene: TRBV12-3/TRBV12-4; J gene: TRBJ2-2; D gene: -; clone size: -
CDR3 DNA: TGTGCCACCAGCCCGAGGGGGCTAGGGGGCTACACCTTC; CDR3 protein: CATSPRGLGGYTF; V gene: TRBV15; J gene: TRBJ1-2; D gene: TRBD1; clone size: -
CDR3 DNA: TGTGCCAGCAGCTTGCCCACAGGGGGACTCTACAATGAGCAATTCTTC; CDR3 protein: CASSLPTGGLYNEQFF; V gene: TRBV5-5; J gene: TRBJ2-1; D gene: TRBD1; clone size: -
CDR3 DNA: TGTGCCTGGAGTGTACGTAGGGCGGAGACCCAGTACTTC; CDR3 protein: CAWSVRRAETQYF; V gene: TRBV30; J gene: TRBJ2-5; D gene: -; clone size: -
CDR3 DNA: TGTGCCAGCAGCTCGATGCTACAGGGTCTGGGCAATCAGCCCCAGCATTTT; CDR3 protein: CASSSMLQGLGNQPQHF; V gene: TRBV5-6; J gene: TRBJ1-5; D gene: -; clone size: -
CDR3 DNA: TGTGCCAGTAGTTTGGGGGGCGTTTTACGGAGCAATCAGCCCCAGCATTTT; CDR3 protein: CASSLGGVLRSNQPQHF; V gene: TRBV19; J gene: TRBJ1-5; D gene: -; clone size: -
CDR3 DNA: TGTGCCTGGTCAAGTAGCTCCTACAATGAGCAGTTCTTC; CDR3 protein: CAWSSSSYNEQFF; V gene: TRBV30; J gene: TRBJ2-1; D gene: -; clone size: -
CDR3 DNA: TGTGCCAGCAGTTCGCCGGGACTAGAAGTTTCTACGCAGTATTTT; CDR3 protein: CASSSPGLEVSTQYF; V gene: TRBV28; J gene: TRBJ2-3; D gene: TRBD2; clone size: -
CDR3 DNA: TGTGCCAGCAGTGAAGCTAGGACAGGCACCGGGGAGCTGTTTTTT; CDR3 protein: CASSEARTGTGELFF; V gene: TRBV2; J gene: TRBJ2-2; D gene: TRBD1; clone size: -
CDR3 DNA: TGTGCCAGCAGCCCCCCGGGGAGCGGGGGAGAGACCCAGTACTTC; CDR3 protein: CASSPPGSGGETQYF; V gene: TRBV7-2; J gene: TRBJ2-5; D gene: TRBD2; clone size: -
CDR3 DNA: TGTGCCAGCAGCTTGGCGAAGGGACTCTCTGAAGCTTTCTTT; CDR3 protein: CASSLAKGLSEAFF; V gene: TRBV16; J gene: TRBJ1-1; D gene: -; clone size: -
CDR3 DNA: TGCGCCAGCAGCGAAGGAACAGGGGTTTTGCAGCCCCAGCATTTT; CDR3 protein: CASSEGTGVLQPQHF; V gene: TRBV5-1; J gene: TRBJ1-5; D gene: TRBD1; clone size: -
CDR3 DNA: TGTGCCACCAGCAGAGTGCCAGGGGATTTGGCTGAAGCTTTCTTT; CDR3 protein: CATSRVPGDLAEAFF; V gene: TRBV15; J gene: TRBJ1-1; D gene: -; clone size: -
CDR3 DNA: TGTGCCAGTAGTGAGCCTGGTCGGCAGTACTTC; CDR3 protein: CASSEPGRQYF; V gene: TRBV2; J gene: TRBJ2-7; D gene: -; clone size: -
CDR3 DNA: TGTGCCAGCAATTTTGGATATGGCTACACCTTC; CDR3 protein: CASNFGYGYTF; V gene: TRBV12-3/TRBV12-4; J gene: TRBJ1-2; D gene: -; clone size: -
CDR3 DNA: TGTGCCAGCAGCTCCCACCAGGGGGCGAGATTGATCAGCTCCTACGAGCAGTACTTC; CDR3 protein: CASSSHQGARLISSYEQYF; V gene: TRBV5-5; J gene: TRBJ2-7; D gene: TRBD1; clone size: once
CDR3 DNA: TGTGCCATCAGTGACGGGCGTGGCTACGAGCAGTACTTC; CDR3 protein: CAISDGRGYEQYF; V gene: TRBV10-3; J gene: TRBJ2-7; D gene: -; clone size: few
CDR3 DNA: TGCAGCGTTGCCTGGGTTTCGGATTCGCAAGAGACCCAGTACTTC; CDR3 protein: CSVAWVSDSQETQYF; V gene: TRBV29-1; J gene: TRBJ2-5; D gene: -; clone size: -
CDR3 DNA: TGTGCCAGCAGCTTAAGGGAGGGACGGAGCAGTAACTATGGCTACACCTTC; CDR3 protein: CASSLREGRSSNYGYTF; V gene: TRBV7-9; J gene: TRBJ1-2; D gene: -; clone size: -
CDR3 DNA: TGTGCCAGCAGCTTAGTCGGTCAGCTGGGCGAAAAACTGTTTTTT; CDR3 protein: CASSLVGQLGEKLFF; V gene: TRBV11-3; J gene: TRBJ1-4; D gene: -; clone size: -
CDR3 DNA: TGCAGCTTCGAGCCTAGCAACACAGATACGCAGTATTTT; CDR3 protein: CSFEPSNTDTQYF; V gene: TRBV29-1; J gene: TRBJ2-3; D gene: -; clone size: -
CDR3 DNA: TGTGCCAGCAGCCCCTGGACAGAAACAGATACGCAGTATTTT; CDR3 protein: CASSPWTETDTQYF; V gene: TRBV3-1/TRBV3-2; J gene: TRBJ2-3; D gene: -; clone size: -
CDR3 DNA: TGTGCCAGCAGTGATGTCTTCCAGGGGGCGGGCTACACCTTC; CDR3 protein: CASSDVFQGAGYTF; V gene: TRBV2; J gene: TRBJ1-2; D gene: TRBD1; clone size: -
CDR3 DNA: TGTGCCAGTAGTACAGGGTTGTTCGGCTACGAGCAGTACTTC; CDR3 protein: CASSTGLFGYEQYF; V gene: TRBV6-6; J gene: TRBJ2-7; D gene: -; clone size: once
CDR3 DNA: TGTGCCAGCAGCAGCATCCGGGAAGGGACTGAAGCTTTCTTT; CDR3 protein: CASSSIREGTEAFF; V gene: TRBV3-1/TRBV3-2; J gene: TRBJ1-1; D gene: -; clone size: -
CDR3 DNA: TGTGCCATCAGTGAGTCGATACCGCCCGGAACTAATGAAAAACTGTTTTTT; CDR3 protein: CAISESIPPGTNEKLFF; V gene: TRBV10-3; J gene: TRBJ1-4; D gene: -; clone size: -
CDR3 DNA: TGTGCCAGCAGCTTAGGGCAACAAGAGACCCAGTACTTC; CDR3 protein: CASSLGQQETQYF; V gene: TRBV11-3; J gene: TRBJ2-5; D gene: -; clone size: -
CDR3 DNA: TGTGCCAGCAACTCGGGGCACGCAGATACGCAGTATTTT; CDR3 protein: CASNSGHADTQYF; V gene: TRBV6-5; J gene: TRBJ2-3; D gene: -; clone size: few
CDR3 DNA: TGTGCCATCAGTCCGGACAGTGCGACGAGCACTGAAGCTTTCTTT; CDR3 protein: CAISPDSATSTEAFF; V gene: TRBV10-3; J gene: TRBJ1-1; D gene: -; clone size: -
CDR3 DNA: TGTGCCAGCAGCCCCCGCAGCGGGGGGGTGAACACCGGGGAGCTGTTTTTT; CDR3 protein: CASSPRSGGVNTGELFF; V gene: TRBV7-8; J gene: TRBJ2-2; D gene: TRBD2; clone size: -
CDR3 DNA: TGTGCCAGCAGCTTCGGGAGGGAGGCCAACGTCCTGACTTTC; CDR3 protein: CASSFGREANVLTF; V gene: TRBV11-3; J gene: TRBJ2-6; D gene: TRBD2; clone size: few
CDR3 DNA: TGTGCCAGCAGCCCCCGTCAGGGGATGAACACTGAAGCTTTCTTT; CDR3 protein: CASSPRQGMNTEAFF; V gene: TRBV9; J gene: TRBJ1-1; D gene: -; clone size: -
CDR3 DNA: TGTGCCAGCAGTGAGACCGGGGGCTCCTACAATGAGCAGTTCTTC; CDR3 protein: CASSETGGSYNEQFF; V gene: TRBV6-1; J gene: TRBJ2-1; D gene: -; clone size: -
CDR3 DNA: TGTGCCTGGAGTGTTAAGAACAGCATCTATGGCTACACCTTC; CDR3 protein: CAWSVKNSIYGYTF; V gene: TRBV30; J gene: TRBJ1-2; D gene: -; clone size: -
CDR3 DNA: TGTGCCAGCAGCTTGGCCAAGGGCACAGATACGCAGTATTTT; CDR3 protein: CASSLAKGTDTQYF; V gene: TRBV7-2; J gene: TRBJ2-3; D gene: -; clone size: -
CDR3 DNA: TGTGCCAGCAGGCCGGGACTAGGAATAGATACGCAGTATTTT; CDR3 protein: CASRPGLGIDTQYF; V gene: TRBV2; J gene: TRBJ2-3; D gene: TRBD2; clone size: -
CDR3 DNA: TGTGCCAGCAGCTCACGTCGCTCTGGGGCCAACGTCCTGACTTTC; CDR3 protein: CASSSRRSGANVLTF; V gene: TRBV6-5; J gene: TRBJ2-6; D gene: -; clone size: -